This TCR beta chain was obtained from a study of OX40 agonist ivuxolimab in advanced cancers. For the wider study: Ivuxolimab was an agonistic, fully human IgG2 monoclonal antibody directed against OX40 (CD134), a costimulatory receptor. Intravenous ivuxolimab was administered to patients every 2 weeks at six dose levels: 0.01, 0.1, 0.3, 1.5, 3 and 10 mg/kg. Of the 50 or so patients in dose escalation, 19 had hepatocellular carcinoma, roughly 15 had melanoma, 9 had renal cell carcinoma and 9 had head and neck cancer. In the dose-escalation cohort, roughly four fifths of patients were male, and the mean age was approximately 60 years, with a range of roughly 20 to 85. Patients were allowed to have had prior anti-PD-1, anti-PD-L1 or anti-CTLA-4 therapy, and roughly two fifths of the dose-escalation patients had been treated with checkpoint inhibitors. Three dose-escalation patients achieved partial responses, one with hepatocellular carcinoma and two with cutaneous melanoma. The purpose of peripheral TCRbeta sequencing was to test whether ivuxolimab changed TCR sequence diversity and led to clonal T-cell expansion. The paper covers the monotherapy dose-escalation part of the phase I ivuxolimab trial, which included N of about 50 patients. Study-level results and caveats: Low levels of normalized T-cell clonal expansion were also seen in some nonresponding patients. The antigen specificity of the clonally expanded peripheral T cells was not determined. In the 0.1-3.0 mg/kg groups, partial responders were among the patients with the lowest normalized peripheral clonal expansion, particularly in CD8+ T cells. On average, CD8+ T cells showed more expanded clones than CD4+ T cells after ivuxolimab. At doses of 0.1 to 3.0 mg/kg, clonal expansion of both CD4+ and CD8+ blood T cells was observed from baseline to week 6.

A note on this clone: The antigen it binds to is not known. No base qualities exist here, and no much larger clone lies one base off it.

The trial excluded patients who had a history of autoimmune disease or were on systemic immunosuppression. Peripheral blood for TCR sequencing was drawn from every dose cohort at baseline, at cycle 4 day 1 and at cycle 7 day 1. Samples were obtained from an open-label, multicenter, first-in-human phase I dose-escalation trial of ivuxolimab. Adults with locally advanced or metastatic head and neck squamous cell, hepatocellular, melanoma or renal cell carcinoma were enrolled in the trial. Before TCR sequencing, CD4+ and CD8+ T cells were separately sorted from peripheral blood. For sequencing of the TCRbeta CDR3 region, genomic DNA was extracted from the sorted cells. TCRbeta CDR3 regions were sequenced using the immunoSEQ Assay. Entries here come from immuneACCESS through TCRdb and include only in-frame sequences with V and J called. Some clones fail to appear in such tables; in the studies checked, an unresolved V gene covers under half of the shortfall, and the cause of the remainder is unknown. Recorded for this sample are about 58,000 clones; around 88% of them occurred a single time. In total, the top ten clones hold approximately 0.61% of the sample.

Including the terminal cysteine and phenylalanine, the CDR3 comprises 14 residues. Of the read, only the CDR3 DNA is kept; its 42 bases are in frame from base 1. CDR1 and CDR2 are read off the germline V gene as MGHRA and YSYEKL. At the junction V is shortened by 0 bases and J by 2 bases, with 7 bases in between. The rearranged segments are TRBV4-1 and TRBJ1-2; D gene: possibly TRBD1, on 5 matching bases. The sample consisted of CD4+ or CD8+ T cells sorted from blood, taken in a trial of the OX40 agonist ivuxolimab. The origin of this receptor is an adult with an advanced solid tumor such as melanoma, head and neck, liver or kidney cancer. The nucleotides are TGCGCCAGCAGCCAAGACAGGGTGAACTATGGCTACACCTTC. The translation is CASSQDRVNYGYTF.